The 28 T cell receptor beta chains below were found in one sample sequenced in a study of Ad26.COV2.S vaccination and SARS-CoV-2 variants (dated by TCRdb to 2020 to 2022). The time point label, read with the paper, signifies: individuals recovered from natural SARS-CoV-2 infection. The method behind the library was the immunoSEQ multiplex PCR assay. TCRdb obtained this table from immuneACCESS and retained in-frame rearrangements with V and J assigned. These tables miss some clones; where compared with another copy, unresolved V genes account for less than half of the shortfall, and the remainder is unexplained. This sample gives some 350,000 clones in total; 90% to 95% of them show up just once. The top ten hold roughly 3.9% of the sample. The sample was peripheral blood, taken after recovery from COVID-19. These receptors all come from a human donor who had recovered from COVID-19.

The V and J genes are TRBV9 and TRBJ1-4, with TRBD1 identical over 7 bases. J gave up 6 bases and V 2 bases, and 4 bases lay outside the gene matches. This CDR3 has 14 amino acids. Germline V CDR1 and CDR2: SGDLS, YYNGEE. CDR3 in DNA: TGTGCCAGCAGCGTGTCAGGGGGGGATGAAAAACTGTTTTTT. Encoded protein: CASSVSGGDEKLFF.

V usage is TRBV6-5 and J usage is TRBJ1-2, with D maybe TRBD1 (5 bases). In germline, CDR1 is MNHEY, CDR2 SVGAGI. The CDR3 sequence is 13 residues long. Trimming took 6 bases from V and 0 from J, leaving 8 bases between them. The CDR3 reads CASRQTANYGYTF. DNA for the CDR3: TGTGCCAGCAGACAGACAGCTAACTATGGCTACACCTTC.

The chain has TRBV2 and TRBJ2-7, with TRBD1 as a possible D gene (5 bases). Trimming pared 5 bases from V and 3 bases from J, leaving 8 bases between. The CDR3 contains 12 residues. Germline CDR1 and CDR2: SNHLY and FYNNEI. This CDR3 is CASSRQNYEQYF. CDR3 in DNA: TGTGCCAGCAGTAGACAGAACTACGAGCAGTACTTC.

V gene TRBV7-2 combines with J gene TRBJ2-6, with no clear D. V was shortened by 2 bases and J by 1 base, with 9 bases between the two germline ends. The CDR3 is 16 residues long. CDR1 SGHTA and CDR2 FQGNSA come from the germline V gene. This CDR3 reads CASSLTGFSGANVLTF. The CDR3, as DNA: TGTGCCAGCAGCTTAACTGGGTTTTCTGGGGCCAACGTCCTGACTTTC. Combining the CDR3 with reference TRBV7-2 and TRBJ2-6 gives the whole variable domain GAGVSQSPSNKVTEKGKDVELRCDPISGHTALYWYRQSLGQGLEFLIYFQGNSAPDKSGLPSDRFSAERTGGSVSTLTIQRTQQEDSAVYLCASSLTGFSGANVLTFGAGSRLTVL.

The chain uses TRBV6-1 and TRBJ1-2; TRBD1 matches at 8 bases. With V trimmed by 6 bases and J by 7 bases, 7 bases remained unmatched. CDR1 and CDR2 (germline): MNHNS, SASEGT. This CDR3 region has 13 residues. The CDR3, as DNA: TGTGCCAGCAGGGACAGGGTAGCGGCTGGCTACACCTTC. Translated, it gives CASRDRVAAGYTF.

This rearrangement joins TRBV10-3 to TRBJ2-2; TRBD2 might be the D (7 bases). Germline CDR1 is ENHRY and CDR2 is SYGVKD. The CDR3 spans 14 residues. V shed 5 bases and J shed 5 bases, with 12 bases lying between them. CDR3 DNA: TGTGCCATCAGTCCCGGGGGGCAGACCGGGGAGCTGTTTTTT. This translates into CAISPGGQTGELFF.

CDR3 in amino acids: CASSLVGTQYF. The CDR3 DNA is TGTGCCAGCAGCTTGGTGGGGACCCAGTACTTC. The genes are TRBV5-4 and TRBJ2-5, with D unclear. The CDR3 spans 11 residues. Trimming shortened V by 0 bases and J by 7 bases, and 4 bases separated the two germline ends. Germline values: CDR1 SGHNT, CDR2 YYREEE (reference sequence).

The chain combines TRBV7-9 with TRBJ2-3; the D gene is possibly TRBD1 (6 bases). V was clipped by 5 bases and J by 1 base, with 16 bases between them. The germline V gene encodes CDR1 SEHNR and CDR2 FQNEAQ (reference sequence). The CDR3 consists of 16 residues. CDR3: CASSIPGTRRTDTQYF. CDR3 sequence (DNA): TGTGCCAGCAGCATCCCCGGGACACGTCGCACAGATACGCAGTATTTT. Looking up the rest from reference TRBV7-9 and TRBJ2-3 gives the full variable domain: DTGVSQNPRHKITKRGQNVTFRCDPISEHNRLYWYRQTLGQGPEFLTYFQNEAQLEKSRLLSDRFSAERPKGSFSTLEIQRTEQGDSAMYLCASSIPGTRRTDTQYFGPGTRLTVL.

The chain employs TRBV6-1 and TRBJ2-1; no definite D call. V gave up 2 bases and J gave up 5 bases, with 10 bases separating them. The germline gives CDR1 MNHNS, CDR2 SASEGT. This CDR3 has 14 residues. CDR3 DNA: TGTGCCAGCAGTGAAACAGATGACAACAATGAGCAGTTCTTC. Translation: CASSETDDNNEQFF.

The chain employs TRBV11-2 and TRBJ2-1; 12 positions match TRBD2. The germline V gene has CDR1 SGHAT and CDR2 FQNNGV. The CDR3 has 14 residues. The trim removed 6 bases at V and 10 bases at J, leaving 7 bases unmatched. As DNA, the CDR3 is TGTGCCAGCAGGTCCGGACTAGCGGGGAGCGAGCAGTTCTTC. This sequence encodes CASRSGLAGSEQFF.

This sequence joins TRBV6-5 and TRBJ1-2; 7 nucleotides align to TRBD1. The CDR3 contains 14 residues. V was pared by 8 bases and J by 4 bases, with 10 bases of the junction left unmatched. Germline CDR1 reads MNHEY; CDR2 reads SVGAGI. The CDR3 region has the DNA TGTGCCAGCTCTAAGACAGGGCCCCTCTATGGCTACACCTTC. This encodes CASSKTGPLYGYTF.

This clone was detected only a few times. This chain joins TRBV7-9 and TRBJ1-5; 7 bases align to TRBD1. V shed 6 bases and J 7 bases; nucleotides not matched to a gene: 12. The CDR3 length is 15 residues. CDR1 is SEHNR and CDR2 is FQNEAQ in the germline V gene (reference sequence). The CDR3 loop is CASSPLTGAGQPQHF. The CDR3 DNA reads as TGTGCCAGCAGTCCCCTTACAGGGGCGGGCCAGCCCCAGCATTTT. Based on the CDR3 plus reference TRBV7-9 and TRBJ1-5, the full variable domain is DTGVSQNPRHKITKRGQNVTFRCDPISEHNRLYWYRQTLGQGPEFLTYFQNEAQLEKSRLLSDRFSAERPKGSFSTLEIQRTEQGDSAMYLCASSPLTGAGQPQHFGDGTRLSIL.

V is TRBV18 and J is TRBJ1-1; no definite D call. In germline, CDR1 is KGHSH, CDR2 LQKENI. CDR3 size: 15 residues. V lost 3 bases to trimming and J lost 2 bases, with 13 bases between them. This CDR3 reads CASSPRELLNTEAFF. The CDR3 DNA reads as TGTGCCAGCTCACCGAGAGAGCTCTTAAACACTGAAGCTTTCTTT.

This clone was recorded only once. The rearrangement joins TRBV7-8 to TRBJ2-3, with TRBD2 matching 13 bases. The J segment lost 1 base and the V segment lost 2 bases, leaving 6 bases of the junction unmatched. This CDR3 comprises 18 residues. Germline values: CDR1 SGHVS, CDR2 FQNEAQ. The CDR3 loop is CASSLKLAGGVGTDTQYF. The CDR3 DNA reads as TGTGCCAGCAGCTTAAAACTAGCGGGGGGGGTTGGCACAGATACGCAGTATTTT.

The V call is TRBV10-2, the J call TRBJ2-7, with a weak D call TRBD1 (7 bases). V lost 4 bases, J lost 3 bases, and 22 bases lay in between. The germline V gene encodes CDR1 WSHSY and CDR2 SAAADI. CDR3 length equals 17 residues. DNA for the CDR3: TGCGCCAGCAGTGGGTACAGGGGTCTACGGACTATCTACGAGCAGTACTTC. It translates to CASSGYRGLRTIYEQYF.

V and J are TRBV7-8 and TRBJ1-2; possibly TRBD1 for D (6 bases). Per the germline V gene, CDR1 is SGHVS and CDR2 is FQNEAQ. The CDR3 has 15 residues. V was cut by 1 base and J by 8 bases, with 17 bases left in between. CDR3 in amino acids: CASSLGGQISWGYTF. DNA for the CDR3: TGTGCCAGCAGCTTAGGAGGACAGATCAGCTGGGGCTACACCTTC.

The CDR3 region is CASRTGQGAWTEAFF. The DNA for the CDR3 is TGTGCCAGTAGGACTGGACAGGGAGCGTGGACTGAAGCTTTCTTT. This rearrangement joins TRBV19 to TRBJ1-1; 8 nucleotides line up with TRBD1. The CDR3 consists of 15 residues. With V trimmed by 6 bases and J by 5 bases, 11 bases remained unmatched. Germline lookup yields CDR1 LNHDA and CDR2 SQIVND (reference sequence).

The J gene is TRBJ2-1, the V gene TRBV7-9, with a possible D match to TRBD1 (5 bases). CDR3 length: 12 amino acids. The V end lost 5 bases, the J end lost 10 bases, and 12 bases lay between the germline ends. Looked up from germline, CDR1 is SEHNR and CDR2 is FQNEAQ (reference sequence). DNA of the CDR3: TGTGCCAGCAGCAATCAGGGCCGGGAGCAGTTCTTC. Its protein product is CASSNQGREQFF.

This rearrangement joins TRBV12-5 to TRBJ2-1; 8 bases are shared with TRBD1. The CDR3 sequence is 16 residues long. J lost 2 bases, V lost 3 bases, and 6 bases had no gene match. Germline values: CDR1 LGHNT, CDR2 FRNRAP. The CDR3 here is CASGFPGQETYNEQFF. The CDR3 region has the DNA TGTGCTAGTGGTTTCCCGGGACAGGAGACCTACAATGAGCAGTTCTTC.

V usage is TRBV9 and J usage is TRBJ2-2; 7 bases agree with TRBD1. V was pared by 3 bases and J by 2 bases, with 4 bases of the junction left unmatched. There are 15 residues in the CDR3. Looked up from germline, CDR1 is SGDLS and CDR2 is YYNGEE. The CDR3 loop is CASSGWDSNTGELFF. CDR3 nucleotide sequence: TGTGCCAGCAGCGGATGGGACAGCAACACCGGGGAGCTGTTTTTT.

J is TRBJ2-2 and V is TRBV6-1, with 9 nucleotides matching TRBD2. The CDR3 has 16 residues. CDR1 MNHNS and CDR2 SASEGT come from the germline V gene. Trimming took 4 bases from V and 5 from J; bases not matched to a gene: 8. CDR3 nucleotide sequence: TGTGCCAGCAGTGCACTTAGCGGGGGCGATACCGGGGAGCTGTTTTTT. Its translation: CASSALSGGDTGELFF.

The chain joins TRBV11-2 to TRBJ1-4; D is undetermined. Germline V CDR1 and CDR2: SGHAT, FQNNGV. Trimming took off 5 bases at V and 0 bases at J, with 10 bases between the two ends. The CDR3 has 15 residues. In nucleotides, the CDR3 is TGTGCCAGCAGCCACGCACCGGCAACTAATGAAAAACTGTTTTTT. Residues: CASSHAPATNEKLFF.

J is TRBJ1-5 and V is TRBV25-1; D unresolved. CDR3 length: 13 residues. Trimming removed 6 bases at V and 7 bases at J, with 13 bases between. CDR1 MGHDK and CDR2 SYGVNS come from the germline V gene. The DNA of the CDR3 is TGTGCCAGCAGCCCTGGAGGGAAACAGCCCCAGCATTTT. Encoded protein: CASSPGGKQPQHF.

This chain links TRBV18 with TRBJ2-1; 8 nucleotides match TRBD1. Germline V CDR1 and CDR2: KGHSH, LQKENI. Trimming cost V 4 bases and J 7 bases; bases outside gene matches: 9. The CDR3 consists of 15 residues. CDR3 bases: TGTGCCAGCTCACTTGGACAGGGTAGTGGGAATGAGCAGTTCTTC. It translates to CASSLGQGSGNEQFF. The whole variable domain, remainder taken from reference TRBV18 and TRBJ2-1, is NAGVMQNPRHLVRRRGQEARLRCSPMKGHSHVYWYRQLPEEGLKFMVYLQKENIIDESGMPKERFSAEFPKEGPSILRIQQVVRGDSAAYFCASSLGQGSGNEQFFGPGTRLTVL.

As to this clone: The same CDR3 arises from other DNA sequences in this sample as well. The gene calls are TRBV12-3 or TRBV12-4 and TRBJ1-2, with TRBD1 as a possible D gene (5 bases). V was shortened by 2 bases and J by 3 bases, with 7 bases between the two germline ends. The CDR3 contains 13 residues. CDR3 region: CASSLQGHYGYTF. CDR3 in DNA: TGTGCCAGCAGTTTACAGGGTCACTATGGCTACACCTTC.

The rearrangement links TRBV4-1 to TRBJ1-6; 10 bases line up with TRBD1. Germline values: CDR1 MGHRA, CDR2 YSYEKL. This CDR3 has 15 residues. With V trimmed by 6 bases and J by 9 bases, 8 bases remained unmatched. The CDR3 region is CASRSDRGEGSPLHF. CDR3 nucleotide sequence: TGCGCCAGCAGGTCGGACAGGGGGGAGGGTTCACCCCTCCACTTT.

The chain links TRBV7-6 to TRBJ2-1; TRBD2 matches 8 bases. CDR3 size: 15 residues. Per the germline V gene, CDR1 is SGHVS and CDR2 is FNYEAQ. V shed 1 base and J 8 bases; nucleotides not matched to a gene: 7. The CDR3 DNA follows: TGTGCCAGCAGCTTAGTAAGCGGGGGTTGGGATGAGCAGTTCTTC. Its protein is CASSLVSGGWDEQFF. The full variable domain, in which reference TRBV7-6 and TRBJ2-1 provide the parts outside the CDR3, is GAGVSQSPRYKVTKRGQDVALRCDPISGHVSLYWYRQALGQGPEFLTYFNYEAQQDKSGLPNDRFSAERPEGSISTLTIQRTEQRDSAMYRCASSLVSGGWDEQFFGPGTRLTVL.

This clone was detected once. This chain connects TRBV7-2 to TRBJ2-5; D possibly corresponds to TRBD2 (6 bases). This CDR3 has 16 amino acids. CDR1 is SGHTA, CDR2 FQGNSA, per germline. V was pared by 0 bases and J by 5 bases, with 16 bases between. Here the CDR3 reads CASSLAGGSRWETQYF. In DNA, the CDR3 is TGTGCCAGCAGCTTAGCTGGGGGGTCCCGGTGGGAGACCCAGTACTTC.